This T cell receptor (beta chain) was observed in a study of chemoradiotherapy in HPV16-positive cancers. General study findings and limits: Candidate HPV-specific clones and E7-related TCR motifs grew in tumor during treatment.

As to this clone: What it recognizes is unknown.

Germline V gives CDR1 LGHNA, CDR2 YSLEER. This CDR3 spans 14 amino acids. V was cut by 0 bases and J by 5 bases, with 9 bases left in between. Data came from immunoSEQ multiplex PCR; TCRdb stores just in-frame clones and leaves some out. Of around 16,000 clones in the sample, more than 60% were seen once. The specimen was taken from a patient who underwent chemoradiotherapy. V is TRBV4-3 and J is TRBJ2-3; D ambiguous. This clonotype originated in a human donor with HPV-associated anogenital cancer. CDR3 nucleotide sequence: TGCGCCAGCAGCCAAGATACGGGCAGAGATACGCAGTATTTT. Protein: CASSQDTGRDTQYF.